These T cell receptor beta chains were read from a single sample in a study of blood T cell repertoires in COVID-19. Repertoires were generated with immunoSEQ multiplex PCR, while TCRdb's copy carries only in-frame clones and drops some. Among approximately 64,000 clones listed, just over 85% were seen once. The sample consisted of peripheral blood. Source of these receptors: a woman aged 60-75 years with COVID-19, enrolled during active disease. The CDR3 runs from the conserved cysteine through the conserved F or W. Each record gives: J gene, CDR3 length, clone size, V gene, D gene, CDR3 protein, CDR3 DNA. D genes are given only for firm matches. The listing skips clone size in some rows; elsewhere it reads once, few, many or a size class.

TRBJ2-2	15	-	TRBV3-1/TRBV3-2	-	CASSQDQGYTGELFF	TGTGCCAGCAGCCAAGATCAGGGTTACACCGGGGAGCTGTTTTTT
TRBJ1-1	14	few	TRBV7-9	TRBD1	CASSSTGVDTEAFF	TGTGCCAGCAGCTCGACAGGGGTGGACACTGAAGCTTTCTTT
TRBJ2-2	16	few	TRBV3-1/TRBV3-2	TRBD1	CASSHSGQGANGELFF	TGTGCCAGCAGCCATTCAGGACAGGGGGCGAACGGGGAGCTGTTTTTT
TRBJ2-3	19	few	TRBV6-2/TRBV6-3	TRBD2	CASSPAGTSGGFSTDTQYF	TGTGCCAGCAGTCCCGCCGGGACTAGCGGGGGCTTTAGCACAGATACGCAGTATTTT
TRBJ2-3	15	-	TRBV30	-	CAWALTGGTTDTQYF	TGTGCCTGGGCTTTGACCGGGGGAACCACAGATACGCAGTATTTT
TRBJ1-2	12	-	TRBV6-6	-	CGMGGPNYGYTF	TGTGGCATGGGGGGGCCTAACTATGGCTACACCTTC
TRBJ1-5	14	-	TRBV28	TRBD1	CASGTGVSNQPQHF	TGTGCCAGCGGCACAGGGGTTAGCAATCAGCCCCAGCATTTT
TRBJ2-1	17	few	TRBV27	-	CASSLSGLPSSYNEQFF	TGTGCCAGCAGTTTATCGGGACTCCCAAGCTCCTACAATGAGCAGTTCTTC
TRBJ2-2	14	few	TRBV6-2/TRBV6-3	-	CASSYIGVTGELFF	TGTGCCAGCAGTTATATAGGGGTCACCGGGGAGCTGTTTTTT
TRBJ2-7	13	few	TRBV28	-	CASSLPSSYEQYF	TGTGCCAGCAGTTTACCGAGCTCCTACGAGCAGTACTTC
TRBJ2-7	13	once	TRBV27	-	CASSYQGSYEQYF	TGTGCCAGCAGTTACCAGGGGTCCTACGAGCAGTACTTC
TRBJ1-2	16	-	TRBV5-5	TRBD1	CASSSGTGLSNYGYTF	TGTGCCAGCAGCTCCGGGACAGGGCTTTCCAACTATGGCTACACCTTC
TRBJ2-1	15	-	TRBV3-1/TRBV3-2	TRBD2	CASSPRLAGGSEQFF	TGTGCCAGCAGCCCCCGACTAGCGGGAGGGAGTGAGCAGTTCTTC
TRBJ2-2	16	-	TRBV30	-	CAWARSGNLNTGELFF	TGTGCCTGGGCCCGGAGTGGCAACTTGAACACCGGGGAGCTGTTTTTT
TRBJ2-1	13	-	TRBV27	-	CASSSGTYNEQFF	TGTGCCAGCAGCTCCGGTACTTACAATGAGCAGTTCTTC
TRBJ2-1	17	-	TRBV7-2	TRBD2	CASSLAGQLQGWDEQFF	TGTGCCAGCAGCCTAGCGGGACAGCTGCAGGGATGGGATGAGCAGTTCTTC
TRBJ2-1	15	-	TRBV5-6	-	CASRPGSYSYNEQFF	TGTGCCAGCAGACCCGGGAGTTACTCCTACAATGAGCAGTTCTTC
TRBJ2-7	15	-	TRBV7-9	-	CASSFDRHLSYEQYF	TGTGCCAGCAGCTTCGACAGGCACCTTTCCTACGAGCAGTACTTC
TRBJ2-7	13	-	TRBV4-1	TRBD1	CASSPDRGYEQYF	TGCGCCAGCAGCCCTGACAGGGGATACGAGCAGTACTTC
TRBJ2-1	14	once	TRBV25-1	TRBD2	CASSVSGGANEQFF	TGTGCCAGCAGTGTAAGCGGGGGGGCCAATGAGCAGTTCTTC
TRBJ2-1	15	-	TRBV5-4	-	CASSPTGKGYNEQFF	TGTGCCAGCAGCCCTACAGGGAAGGGATACAATGAGCAGTTCTTC
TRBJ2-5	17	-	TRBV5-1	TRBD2	CASSPTSGVSRGETQYF	TGCGCCAGCAGCCCGACTAGCGGAGTTTCCCGGGGAGAGACCCAGTACTTC
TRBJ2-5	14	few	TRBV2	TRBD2	CASSPAGFLETQYF	TGTGCCAGCAGTCCAGCGGGGTTCCTAGAGACCCAGTACTTC